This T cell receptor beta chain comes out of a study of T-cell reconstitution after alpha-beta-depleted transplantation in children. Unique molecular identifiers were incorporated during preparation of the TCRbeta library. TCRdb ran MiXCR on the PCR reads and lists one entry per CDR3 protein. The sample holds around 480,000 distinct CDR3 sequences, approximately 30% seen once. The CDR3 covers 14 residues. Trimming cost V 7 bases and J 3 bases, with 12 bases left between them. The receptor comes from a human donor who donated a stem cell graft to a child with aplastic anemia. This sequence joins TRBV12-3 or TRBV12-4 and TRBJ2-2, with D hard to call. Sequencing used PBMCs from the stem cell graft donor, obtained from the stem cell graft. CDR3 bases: TGTGCCAGCAATTCGGAGCTGCACACCGGGGAGCTGTTTTTT. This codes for CASNSELHTGELFF.